This TCR beta chain originates from a study of cytomegalovirus exposure and HLA in healthy donors. 13 Jbeta primers and 60 Vbeta primers were used for the PCR. Generated by immunoSEQ multiplex PCR, the TCRdb table keeps only in-frame clones and is missing some. The table shows about 100,000 clones, with around four fifths occurring only once. This clone appeared a single time. The antigen remains unidentified. General study results and limits: Most TCR beta V segments were productive about 87% or about 30% of the time in an earlier analysis.

The sequence was collected from a young man in good health and CMV-seronegative. Sequencing was carried out using PBMCs.

The CDR3 loop is CASSYLERELFGYTF. The DNA for the CDR3 is TGTGCCAGCAGCTACCTCGAGAGGGAACTTTTCGGCTACACCTTC. The rearrangement links TRBV7-9 to TRBJ1-2; D gene ambiguous. The CDR3 contains 15 residues. V was clipped by 4 bases and J by 8 bases, with 20 bases between them. Looked up from germline, CDR1 is SEHNR and CDR2 is FQNEAQ (reference sequence).